This TCR beta chain emerged from a study of T-cell memory formation after mild COVID-19. With regard to this clonotype: What it binds is not known.

The CDR3 contains 19 residues. Unmatched junction bases numbered 17, after V lost 7 bases and J lost 0 bases. In germline, CDR1 is MNHNS, CDR2 SASEGT. Findings of the study overall: While clones contracting from day 15 to 85 were balanced between CD4 and CD8, later expanders leaned CD4+. Memory cells collected pre-infection included some clones that later responded, suggesting cross-reactive memory joined.

The authors produced TCR alpha and TCR beta cDNA libraries with sample barcodes and UMIs by 5'RACE using constant-segment primers. TCRdb called the 5' RACE reads again in MiXCR, with one record for every CDR3 protein. Among 500,000 to 650,000 distinct CDR3 sequences, roughly a fifth were seen once, and the ten largest hold roughly 9.1%. V and J are TRBV6-1 and TRBJ2-3; 9 bases agree with TRBD2. The receptor's source is an adult woman who had mild COVID-19 (a few samples of this study predate the infection). Cell type and time point are not known. Material: PBMCs or a T cell subset sorted from them (not recorded which). CDR3 sequence (DNA): TGTGCCAGCAAAGGGGCCCATCGGGCTAGCGGGAAAAGCACAGATACGCAGTATTTT. It translates to CASKGAHRASGKSTDTQYF.